The 2 T cell receptor beta chains below come from one sample, sequenced in a study of control samples from healthy donors and cancer patients. Profiling relied on immunoSEQ multiplex PCR, and the TCRdb table lists in-frame clones only, not all of them. The sample has 170,000 or so clones; 75% to 95% are singletons. The source material was blood. The source is a woman in her forties in good health.

A few counts support this clone. The chain uses TRBV19 and TRBJ2-2, with 7 bases fitting TRBD2. The CDR3 is 15 amino acids. Germline CDR1 reads LNHDA; CDR2 reads SQIVND (reference sequence). Trimming removed 5 bases from V and 7 bases from J; junction bases left unmatched: 10. The CDR3 nucleotides read TGTGCCAGTAGTCCCCGGGACGGGGGGTACGGGGAGCTGTTTTTT. Amino acid sequence: CASSPRDGGYGELFF.

The chain recombines TRBV27 with TRBJ2-7; D could derive from TRBD1 or TRBD2 (5 bases each). The CDR3 has 14 amino acids. Germline V lookup: CDR1 MNHEY, CDR2 SMNVEV (reference sequence). Deletions cut 0 bases from V and 2 bases from J, with 8 bases between. The CDR3 DNA reads as TGTGCCAGCAGTTTATCGACGGGACCCTACGAGCAGTACTTC. The encoded protein is CASSLSTGPYEQYF.